The TCR beta chain under discussion was sequenced for a study of post-analysis software for immune sequencing data. Per the germline V gene, CDR1 is MNHNS and CDR2 is SASEGT. The V end lost 6 bases, the J end lost 0 bases, and 25 bases lay between the germline ends. The CDR3 is made up of 19 amino acids. This clonotype was detected a few times. No antigen is known for it. Study outcomes and limitations: TRBV5-6, TRBV5-1 and TRBV20-1 were among four or five TRBV segments more frequent in patients than controls. Significantly lower normalized Chao1 diversity was found in patients with multiple sclerosis relative to controls.

TCR beta libraries were prepared from cDNA with unique molecular identifiers. TCRdb itself ran the PCR reads through MiXCR, one entry per CDR3 protein. Counted here are fewer than 900,000 distinct CDR3 sequences, under 60% occurring once; the ten biggest clones make up roughly 4.9%. V gene TRBV6-1 combines with J gene TRBJ2-3; weak D call: TRBD2 (6 bases). Sequenced material: blood. The receptor was derived from a girl aged 10-17 years with multiple sclerosis. DNA of the CDR3: TGTGCCAGCAGCCCCTCGGAGGTGTGGGCGGGACCAAGCACAGATACGCAGTATTTT. As protein: CASSPSEVWAGPSTDTQYF.